The clone carrying this TCR beta chain was recorded only once. This entry belongs to a study of blood T cell repertoires in COVID-19. The wider study: Donors in the United States, Italy and Spain gave samples during acute or convalescent COVID-19. The cDNA or gDNA used as material had been derived from T cells, B-cell-depleted T cells, or PBMCs.

Study processing details: The authors estimated nucleated cell counts from reference gene primer amplification. Sequencing was performed with immunoSEQ multiplex PCR; in TCRdb, only in-frame clones are kept and a portion is missing. The DNA gave D and trimming, while V, J and clone size come from that table. Among about 100,000 clones listed, approximately 90% were seen once. CDR1 is KGHSH and CDR2 is LQKENI in the germline V gene. The CDR3 is made up of 16 amino acids. The J segment lost 0 bases and the V segment lost 0 bases, leaving 3 bases of the junction unmatched. Sequencing was performed on peripheral blood. The chain carries TRBV18 and TRBJ2-3; 7 bases align to TRBD2. The receptor was derived from a woman aged 45-59 years with COVID-19, enrolled during active disease. Here the CDR3 DNA reads TGTGCCAGCTCACCACCGGGACTACGAAGCACAGATACGCAGTATTTT. It is translated as CASSPPGLRSTDTQYF. Full variable domain (rest looked up from reference TRBV18 and TRBJ2-3): NAGVMQNPRHLVRRRGQEARLRCSPMKGHSHVYWYRQLPEEGLKFMVYLQKENIIDESGMPKERFSAEFPKEGPSILRIQQVVRGDSAAYFCASSPPGLRSTDTQYFGPGTRLTVL.